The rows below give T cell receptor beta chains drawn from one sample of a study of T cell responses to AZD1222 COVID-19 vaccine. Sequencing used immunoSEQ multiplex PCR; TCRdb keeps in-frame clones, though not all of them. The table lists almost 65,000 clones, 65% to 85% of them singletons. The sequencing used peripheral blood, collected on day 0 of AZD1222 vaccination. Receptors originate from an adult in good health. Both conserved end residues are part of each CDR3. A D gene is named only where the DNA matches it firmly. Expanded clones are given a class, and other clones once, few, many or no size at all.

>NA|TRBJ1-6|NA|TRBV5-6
TGTGCCACTCAGGGGATGCATTCACCCCTCCACTTT
CATQGMHSPLHF
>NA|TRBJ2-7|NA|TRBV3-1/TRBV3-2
TGTGCCAGCAGCCAAGTACAGGGTACCCCCTACGAGCAGTACTTC
CASSQVQGTPYEQYF
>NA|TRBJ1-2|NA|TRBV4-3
TGCGCCAGCAGCCAAGATCCCTCTAACTATGGCTACACCTTC
CASSQDPSNYGYTF
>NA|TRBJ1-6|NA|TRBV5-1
TGCGCCAGCAGCAAACGACGGGAAGGCTCATATAATTCACCCCTCCACTTT
CASSKRREGSYNSPLHF
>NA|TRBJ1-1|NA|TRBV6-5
TGTGCCAGCACCTTACAGGCGAACACTGAAGCTTTCTTT
CASTLQANTEAFF
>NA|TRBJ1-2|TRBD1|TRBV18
TGTGCCAGCTCACCCAACCGGGACAGGGTCACCTATGGCTACACCTTC
CASSPNRDRVTYGYTF
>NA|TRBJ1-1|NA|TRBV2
TGTGCCAGCAGTGGGCCAACACACATGAACACTGAAGCTTTCTTT
CASSGPTHMNTEAFF
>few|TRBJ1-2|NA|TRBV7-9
TGTGCCAGCAGCCCCCGTCCGGGCGGCTATGGCTACACCTTC
CASSPRPGGYGYTF
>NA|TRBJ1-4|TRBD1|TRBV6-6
TGTGCCAGCAGTTACGGGACAGGGGATCGACTGTTTTTT
CASSYGTGDRLFF
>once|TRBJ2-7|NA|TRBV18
TGTGCCAGCTCACTGGGGACCGGACCCTACGAGCAGTACTTC
CASSLGTGPYEQYF
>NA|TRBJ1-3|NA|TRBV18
TGTGCCAGCTCACCACCCTCCCCAACGGGAAACACCATATATTTT
CASSPPSPTGNTIYF
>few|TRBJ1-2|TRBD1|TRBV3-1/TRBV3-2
TGTGCCAGCAGCCAAGGTACCGGACAGGGGTACTATGGCTACACCTTC
CASSQGTGQGYYGYTF
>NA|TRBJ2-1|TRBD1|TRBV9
TGTGCCAGCAGCCCTCGGGACAGATCCTACAATGAGCAGTTCTTC
CASSPRDRSYNEQFF
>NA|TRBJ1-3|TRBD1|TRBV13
TGTGCCAGCAGCCTCCGGGACAGGGGAAACACCATATATTTT
CASSLRDRGNTIYF